The entry that follows covers one TCR beta chain sequence. Germline CDR1 reads SGHTA; CDR2 reads FQGNSA. The CDR3 has 12 residues. Trimming left V 3 bases short and J 4 bases short, with 5 bases between. Cohort allocation depended upon clinical history that participants reported. The data were produced by immunoSEQ multiplex PCR, yet TCRdb's version contains in-frame clones alone and is incomplete. This table holds about 190,000 clones, approximately 86% found once. This sample is part of a study of blood T cell repertoires in COVID-19. Overall study: The United States, Italy and Spain were the sources of the acute and convalescent COVID-19 samples. Nucleic acid was either cDNA or gDNA, and it came from T cells, B-cell-depleted T cells, or PBMCs.

The receptor was isolated from a woman aged 60-75 years with acute COVID-19. The chain uses TRBV7-2 and TRBJ2-3; a weak D match, TRBD2 (5 bases). Sample: PBMCs or T cells enriched from blood (not recorded which). Here the CDR3 DNA reads TGTGCCAGCAGCTTGGAGGCAGATACGCAGTATTTT. It yields the protein CASSLEADTQYF. Full variable domain (outside the CDR3, taken from reference TRBV7-2 and TRBJ2-3): GAGVSQSPSNKVTEKGKDVELRCDPISGHTALYWYRQSLGQGLEFLIYFQGNSAPDKSGLPSDRFSAERTGGSVSTLTIQRTQQEDSAVYLCASSLEADTQYFGPGTRLTVL.